In its sample, the clone carrying this T cell receptor (beta chain) was seen a few times. The target antigen is unknown. CDR1 SGHNT and CDR2 YENEEA come from the germline V gene. V lost 5 bases, J lost 8 bases, and 16 bases lay in between. The CDR3 has 14 residues. The data derive from a study of blood T cells in healthy people across ages. Healthy Caucasian individuals from Russia aged roughly 6 to 100 were enrolled as donors. Points from the study as a whole: Diversity estimates drawn from one million T cells were deemed underestimates. TCR beta diversity was tightly associated with the proportion of naive T cells.

PCR was performed a second time for 7 to 11 cycles using a sample-barcoded 5' primer and a J-beta primer mix. TCRdb processed the 5' RACE reads anew with MiXCR; each CDR3 protein has one entry. Among about 650,000 distinct CDR3 sequences listed, roughly half were seen once. Input material: blood. This clonotype was sampled from an elderly woman in good health. This chain connects TRBV11-3 to TRBJ2-1; possibly TRBD2 for D (5 bases). The CDR3 bases are TGTGCCAGCAGCGCGGGTCTAATGGGCGATGAGCAGTTCTTC. Its protein is CASSAGLMGDEQFF.